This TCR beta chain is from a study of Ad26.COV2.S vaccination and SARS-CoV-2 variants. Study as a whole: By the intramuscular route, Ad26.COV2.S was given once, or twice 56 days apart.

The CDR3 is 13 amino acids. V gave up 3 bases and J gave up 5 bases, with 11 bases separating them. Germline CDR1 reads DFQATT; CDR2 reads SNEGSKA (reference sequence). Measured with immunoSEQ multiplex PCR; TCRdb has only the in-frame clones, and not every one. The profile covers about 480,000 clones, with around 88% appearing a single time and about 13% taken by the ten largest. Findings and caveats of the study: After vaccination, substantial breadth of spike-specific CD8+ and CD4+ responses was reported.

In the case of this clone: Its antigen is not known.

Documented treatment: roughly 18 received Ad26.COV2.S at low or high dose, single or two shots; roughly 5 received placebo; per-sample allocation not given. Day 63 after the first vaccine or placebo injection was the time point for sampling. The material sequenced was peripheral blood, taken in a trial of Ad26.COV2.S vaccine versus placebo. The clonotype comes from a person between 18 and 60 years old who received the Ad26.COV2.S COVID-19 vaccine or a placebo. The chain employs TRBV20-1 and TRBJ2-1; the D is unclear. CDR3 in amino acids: CSASPDINNEQFF. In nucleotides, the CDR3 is TGCAGTGCTAGTCCCGACATCAACAATGAGCAGTTCTTC.